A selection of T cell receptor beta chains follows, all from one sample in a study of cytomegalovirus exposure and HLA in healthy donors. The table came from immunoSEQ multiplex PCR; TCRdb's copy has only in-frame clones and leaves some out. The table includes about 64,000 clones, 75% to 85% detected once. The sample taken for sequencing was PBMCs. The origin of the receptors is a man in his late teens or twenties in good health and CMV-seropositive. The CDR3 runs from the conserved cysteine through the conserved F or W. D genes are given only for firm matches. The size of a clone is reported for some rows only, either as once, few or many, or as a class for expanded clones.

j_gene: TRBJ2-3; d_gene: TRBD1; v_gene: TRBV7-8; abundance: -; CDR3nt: TGTGCCAGCAGCTCGAGACAGGGCGGTGAAGATACGCAGTATTTT; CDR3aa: CASSSRQGGEDTQYF
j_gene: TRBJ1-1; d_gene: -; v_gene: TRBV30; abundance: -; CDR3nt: TGTGCCTGGAGTGTGGGCAGGGAAGCTTTCTTT; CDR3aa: CAWSVGREAFF
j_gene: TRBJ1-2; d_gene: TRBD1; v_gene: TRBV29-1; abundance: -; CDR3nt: TGCAGCGTATTCAGGGACAGCGACTATGGCTACACCTTC; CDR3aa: CSVFRDSDYGYTF
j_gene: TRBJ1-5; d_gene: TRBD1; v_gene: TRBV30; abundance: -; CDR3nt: TGTGCCTGGAGTGTACCTGGGGACAGTAATCAGCCCCAGCATTTT; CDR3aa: CAWSVPGDSNQPQHF
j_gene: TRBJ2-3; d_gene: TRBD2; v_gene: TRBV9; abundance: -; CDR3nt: TGTGCCAGCAGCGTCTCGCGGGGGGCCTACACAGATACGCAGTATTTT; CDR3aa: CASSVSRGAYTDTQYF
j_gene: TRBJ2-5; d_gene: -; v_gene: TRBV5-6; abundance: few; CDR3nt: TGTGCCAGCAGCTTCGGCGCAGCCGTCTGGGAGCAGTACTTC; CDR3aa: CASSFGAAVWEQYF
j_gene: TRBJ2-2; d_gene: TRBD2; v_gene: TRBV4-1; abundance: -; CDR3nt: TGCGCCAGCAGCCAAGATCTAGGTAGCGGGACGGCCGGGGAGCTGTTTTTT; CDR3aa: CASSQDLGSGTAGELFF
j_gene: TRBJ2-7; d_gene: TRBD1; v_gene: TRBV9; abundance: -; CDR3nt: TGTGCCAGCAGCGAACTTGGGCAGGGGGCTGACGAGCAGTACTTC; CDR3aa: CASSELGQGADEQYF
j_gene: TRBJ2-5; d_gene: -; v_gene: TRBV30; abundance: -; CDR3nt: TGTGCCTGGAAGTCACGGGTGGGAGAGACCCAGTACTTC; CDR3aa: CAWKSRVGETQYF
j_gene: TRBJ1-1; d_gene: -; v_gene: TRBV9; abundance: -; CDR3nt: TGTGCCAGCAGCGGACGATACAGGCCTGAAGCTTTCTTT; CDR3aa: CASSGRYRPEAFF
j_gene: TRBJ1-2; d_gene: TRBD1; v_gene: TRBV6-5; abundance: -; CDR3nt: TGTGCCAGCAGTTATAATCGGGACAGCCTCTATGGCTACACCTTC; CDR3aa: CASSYNRDSLYGYTF
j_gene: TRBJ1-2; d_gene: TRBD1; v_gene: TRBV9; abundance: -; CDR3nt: TGTGCCAGCAGCGTCCTGGGACAGGGGTTTGATGGCTACACCTTC; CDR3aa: CASSVLGQGFDGYTF
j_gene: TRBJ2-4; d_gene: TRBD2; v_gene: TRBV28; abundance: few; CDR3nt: TGTGCCAGCAGTTCACCGGGACTAGCGAGGAACATTCAGTACTTC; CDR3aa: CASSSPGLARNIQYF
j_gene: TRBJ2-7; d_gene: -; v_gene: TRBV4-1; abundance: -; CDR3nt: TGCGCCAGCAGCCAAACAGGGTACGAGCAGTACTTC; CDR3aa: CASSQTGYEQYF
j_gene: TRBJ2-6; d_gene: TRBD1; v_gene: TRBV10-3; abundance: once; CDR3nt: TGTGCCATCTGGGACAGGAATTCTGGGGCCAACGTCCTGACTTTC; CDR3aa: CAIWDRNSGANVLTF
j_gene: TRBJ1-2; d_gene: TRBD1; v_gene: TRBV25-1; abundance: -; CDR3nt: TGTGCCAGCAGCCGGGACAGAGCTAATGGCTACACCTTC; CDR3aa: CASSRDRANGYTF
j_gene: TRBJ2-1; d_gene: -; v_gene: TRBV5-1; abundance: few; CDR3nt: TGCGCCAGCAGCCCTCGTCCTACTAGCTCCTACAATGAGCAGTTCTTC; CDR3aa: CASSPRPTSSYNEQFF
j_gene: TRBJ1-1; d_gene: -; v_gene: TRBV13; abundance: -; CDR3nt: TGTGCCAGCAGCCCTCCCCAGGGACTGAGGACTGAAGCTTTCTTT; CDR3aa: CASSPPQGLRTEAFF
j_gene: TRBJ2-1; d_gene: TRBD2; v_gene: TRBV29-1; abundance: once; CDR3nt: TGCAGCGTGCCATTGTCTAGCGGGAACAATGAGCAGTTCTTC; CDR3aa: CSVPLSSGNNEQFF
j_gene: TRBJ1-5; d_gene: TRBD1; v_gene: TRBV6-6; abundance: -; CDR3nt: TGTGCCAGCAGCCAAAGAGGGGGCTATAGCAATCAGCCCCAGCATTTT; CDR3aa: CASSQRGGYSNQPQHF
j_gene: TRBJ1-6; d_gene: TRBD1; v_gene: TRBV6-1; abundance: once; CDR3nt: TGTGCCAGCAGTGAAGACGGGACAGGGGGTTCACCCCTCCACTTT; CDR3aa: CASSEDGTGGSPLHF
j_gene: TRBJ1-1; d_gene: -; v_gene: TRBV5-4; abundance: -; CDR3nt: TGTGCCAGCAGTCCGACAGAGACCAACACTGAAGCTTTCTTT; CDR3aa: CASSPTETNTEAFF
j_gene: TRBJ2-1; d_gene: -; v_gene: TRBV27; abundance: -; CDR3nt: TGTGCCAGCAGTTTCTCTAGCATGAATGAGCAGTTCTTC; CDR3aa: CASSFSSMNEQFF